The 2 T cell receptor beta chains given below trace back to one sample, sequenced in a study of T cells in Graves' hyperthyroidism and ophthalmopathy. Amplification targeted TCR beta CDR3 regions from RNA transcripts. Carried out on the TCR CDR3, a first-round RT-PCR used the HTBI primer set. Each CDR3 protein gets one entry after TCRdb re-called the multiplex PCR reads with MiXCR. The sample lists approximately 710,000 distinct CDR3 sequences, around 15% occurring once. Sequencing input: blood. The source of these receptors is a man in his fifties with Graves' hyperthyroidism.

V usage is TRBV11-2 and J usage is TRBJ2-5; no definite D call. V lost 5 bases to trimming and J lost 0 bases, with 10 bases between them. This CDR3 is 14 amino acids long. Germline V CDR1 and CDR2: SGHAT, FQNNGV. The CDR3 reads CASSPVTYQETQYF. The CDR3 nucleotides are TGTGCCAGCAGCCCGGTTACATACCAAGAGACCCAGTACTTC.

The V call is TRBV19, the J call TRBJ2-7; 7 positions match TRBD1. This CDR3 contains 15 residues. CDR1 is LNHDA, CDR2 SQIVND, per germline (reference sequence). V lost 0 bases and J lost 3; bases outside the gene matches: 5. The CDR3 region has the DNA TGTGCCAGTAGTATAGACCACGGGGACAGCTACGAGCAGTACTTC. This encodes CASSIDHGDSYEQYF.